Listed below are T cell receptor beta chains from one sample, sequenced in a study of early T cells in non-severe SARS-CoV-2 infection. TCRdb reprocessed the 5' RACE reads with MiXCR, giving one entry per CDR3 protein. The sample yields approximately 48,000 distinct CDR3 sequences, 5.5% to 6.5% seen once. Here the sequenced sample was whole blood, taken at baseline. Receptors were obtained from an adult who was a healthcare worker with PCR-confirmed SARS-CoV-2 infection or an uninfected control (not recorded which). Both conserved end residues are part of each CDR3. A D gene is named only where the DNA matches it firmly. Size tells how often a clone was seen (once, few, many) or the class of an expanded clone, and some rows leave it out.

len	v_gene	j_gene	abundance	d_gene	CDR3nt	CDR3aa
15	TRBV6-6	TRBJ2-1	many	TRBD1	TGTGCCAGCAGTTCCACCGGGACAGGGCAAAATAGTCTGTTCTTC	CASSSTGTGQNSLFF
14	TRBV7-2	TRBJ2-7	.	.	TGTGCCAGCAGCTTGTACGGGGGTAGGAACGAGCAGTACTTC	CASSLYGGRNEQYF
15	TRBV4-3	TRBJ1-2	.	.	TGCGCCAGCAGCCAAGTGGTTACAGGGTCGTATGGCTACACCTTC	CASSQVVTGSYGYTF
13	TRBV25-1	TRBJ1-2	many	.	TGTGCCAGCAGTAGGCAGGGGCCTCATGGCTACACCTTC	CASSRQGPHGYTF
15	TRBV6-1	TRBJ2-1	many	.	TGTGCCAGCAGTGCTGAAGTTGGCGGCCACAATGAGCAGTTCTTC	CASSAEVGGHNEQFF
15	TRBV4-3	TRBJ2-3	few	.	TGCGCCAGCAGCCAAGATTTGGGCCCGGCAGATACGCAGTATTTT	CASSQDLGPADTQYF
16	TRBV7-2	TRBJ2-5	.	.	TGTGCCAGCAGCTTAGTGGGCTCGGCGGGGAAAGAGACCCAGTACTTC	CASSLVGSAGKETQYF
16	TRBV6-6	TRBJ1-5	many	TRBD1	TGTGCCAGCACCTCAACAGGGGATCCCAGCAATCAGCCCCAGCATTTT	CASTSTGDPSNQPQHF
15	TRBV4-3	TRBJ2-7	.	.	TGCGCCAGCAGCCAAGTGTTCAGACTAGCCTACGAGCAGTACTTC	CASSQVFRLAYEQYF
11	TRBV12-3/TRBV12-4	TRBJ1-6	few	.	TGTGCCAGCAGTAAATACAGGGACCTCCACTTT	CASSKYRDLHF
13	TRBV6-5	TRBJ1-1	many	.	TGTGCCAGCAGTTACGGCCCGAACACTGAAGCTTTCTTT	CASSYGPNTEAFF
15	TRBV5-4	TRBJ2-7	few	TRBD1	TGTGCCAGCAGCCCAACCGGGACAGGGACCTACGAGCAGTACTTC	CASSPTGTGTYEQYF
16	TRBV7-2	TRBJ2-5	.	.	TGTGCCAGCAGCCCGTACGCGGCGGTCCTTAGGGAGACCCAGTACTTC	CASSPYAAVLRETQYF
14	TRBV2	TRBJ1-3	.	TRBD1	TGTGCCAGCAGTCGGACAGGCCGATTCGTGACCATATATTTT	CASSRTGRFVTIYF
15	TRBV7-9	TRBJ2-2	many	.	TGTGCCAGCAGCTTGAGGAGGGGAGAGGCCGGGGAGCTGTTTTTT	CASSLRRGEAGELFF
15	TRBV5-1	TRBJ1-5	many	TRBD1	TGCGCCAGCAAGATCGGGACAGGGGGAAATCAGCCCCAGCATTTT	CASKIGTGGNQPQHF
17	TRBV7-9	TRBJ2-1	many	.	TGTGCCAGCAGCTCCCAGGGGGTGGGACTGTTATACAATGAGCAGTTCTTC	CASSSQGVGLLYNEQFF
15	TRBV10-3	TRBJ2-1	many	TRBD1	TGTGCCATCAGTGACCGGGACAGGGAAACAGATGAGCAGTTCTTC	CAISDRDRETDEQFF
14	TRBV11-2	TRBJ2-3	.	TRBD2	TGTGCCAGCACGGGACTAGCGGGGACAGATACGCAGTATTTT	CASTGLAGTDTQYF
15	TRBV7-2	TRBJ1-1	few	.	TGTGCCAGCCGAGATATCCCAGGGCTGGGCACTGAAGCTTTCTTT	CASRDIPGLGTEAFF
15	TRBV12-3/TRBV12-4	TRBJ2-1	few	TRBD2	TGTGCCAGCAGGATCGGGACTAGCGGCTTCTATGAGCAGTTCTTC	CASRIGTSGFYEQFF
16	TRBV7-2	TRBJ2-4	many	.	TGTGCCAGCAGCTTAGACCCCGGTCTAGCCAAAAACATTCAGTACTTC	CASSLDPGLAKNIQYF
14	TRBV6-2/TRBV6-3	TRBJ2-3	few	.	TGTGCCAGCAGTTACCGGGGGGCGGAAGATACGCAGTATTTT	CASSYRGAEDTQYF
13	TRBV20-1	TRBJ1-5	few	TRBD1	TGCAGTGCTAGAGAGAGGGGGCTAAGGCCCCAGCATTTT	CSARERGLRPQHF
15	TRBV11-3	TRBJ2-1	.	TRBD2	TGTGCCAGCAGCCGACGGGGAGGGGCTTACAATGAGCAGTTCTTC	CASSRRGGAYNEQFF
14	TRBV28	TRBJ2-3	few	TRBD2	TGTGCCAGCAGTGTCGGGACTAGTCCAGATACGCAGTATTTT	CASSVGTSPDTQYF
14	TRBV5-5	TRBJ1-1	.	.	TGTGCCAGCAGCTTGACAGCTGAAATTACTGAAGCTTTCTTT	CASSLTAEITEAFF
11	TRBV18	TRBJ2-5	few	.	TGTGCCAGCTCACCAGGAGAGACCCAGTACTTC	CASSPGETQYF
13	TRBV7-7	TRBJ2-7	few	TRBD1	TGTGCTAGCAGCCCCAGGGGGCGCCACGAGCAGTACTTC	CASSPRGRHEQYF
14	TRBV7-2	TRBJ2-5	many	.	TGTGCCAGCAGCTTAGCAGGTTGGGGAGAGACCCAGTACTTC	CASSLAGWGETQYF
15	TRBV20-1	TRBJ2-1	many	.	TGCAGTGCTTCGGGGCCTAGCGTTACTTACAATGAGCAGTTCTTC	CSASGPSVTYNEQFF
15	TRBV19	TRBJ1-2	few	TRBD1	TGTGCCAGTAGCCCCCGGACAGGCACCCGCTATGGCTACACCTTC	CASSPRTGTRYGYTF